Only one count was recorded for the clone carrying this T cell receptor beta chain. Its antigen is still unknown. The sample originates from a study of cytomegalovirus exposure and HLA in healthy donors. The PCR was carried out with 60 Vbeta primers and 13 Jbeta primers. The protocol was immunoSEQ multiplex PCR, while the TCRdb copy is restricted to in-frame clones and leaves out a portion. The table shows some 200,000 clones, with roughly four fifths occurring only once. This CDR3 has 13 residues. V lost 11 bases and J lost 4, with 14 bases in between. Per the germline V gene, CDR1 is SEHNR and CDR2 is FQNEAQ (reference sequence). Study-level findings and limits: Some V segments (TRBV6-2 and TRBV6-3 among them) were excluded as indistinguishable. Within a later analysis, the majority of CMV-associated TCR beta chains appeared HLA-restricted.

The sequencing input was PBMCs. J is TRBJ1-4 and V is TRBV7-9, with D uncertain. The TCR comes from a girl aged 2 to 10 in good health and CMV-seronegative. CDR3 residues: CAATGGYNEKLFF. Written as DNA, the CDR3 is TGTGCCGCTACTGGAGGTTATAATGAAAAACTGTTTTTT.